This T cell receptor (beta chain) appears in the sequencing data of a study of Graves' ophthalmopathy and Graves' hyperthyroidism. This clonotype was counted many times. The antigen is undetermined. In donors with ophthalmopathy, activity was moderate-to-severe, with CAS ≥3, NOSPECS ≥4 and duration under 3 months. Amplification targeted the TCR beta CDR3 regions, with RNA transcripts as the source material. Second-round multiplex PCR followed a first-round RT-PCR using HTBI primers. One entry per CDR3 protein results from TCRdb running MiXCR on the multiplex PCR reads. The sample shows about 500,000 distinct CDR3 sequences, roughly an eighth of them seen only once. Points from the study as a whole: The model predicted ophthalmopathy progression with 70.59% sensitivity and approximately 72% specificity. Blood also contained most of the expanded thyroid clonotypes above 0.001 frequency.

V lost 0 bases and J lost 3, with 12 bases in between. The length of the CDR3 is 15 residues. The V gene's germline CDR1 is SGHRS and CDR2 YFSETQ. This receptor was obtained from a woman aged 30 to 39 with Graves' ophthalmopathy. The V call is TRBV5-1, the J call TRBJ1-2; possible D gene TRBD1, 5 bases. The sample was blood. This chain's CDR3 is CASSLAGVRDYGYTF. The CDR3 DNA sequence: TGCGCCAGCAGCTTGGCCGGTGTCAGGGACTATGGCTACACCTTC.